These 19 T cell receptor beta chains were sequenced from one sample in a study of immune evolution from preneoplasia to lung adenocarcinoma. Profiled with immunoSEQ multiplex PCR; TCRdb holds only in-frame clones, not every one. The data show 5,500 to 7,500 clones, about 85% seen once. Sequencing was done on a sample of FFPE invasive lung adenocarcinoma tissue. The source of these receptors is a person between 45 and 75 years old with lung adenocarcinoma.

V gene TRBV7-9 combines with J gene TRBJ1-4; D is perhaps TRBD1 (6 bases). The CDR3 totals 16 residues. Per the germline V gene, CDR1 is SEHNR and CDR2 is FQNEAQ (reference sequence). V gave up 2 bases and J gave up 4 bases, with 14 bases separating them. The DNA for the CDR3 is TGTGCCAGCAGCTTATTCCTAGGGGGTTTTAATGAAAAACTGTTTTTT. It translates to CASSLFLGGFNEKLFF.

The sample holds a few counts of this clone. The genes are TRBV28 and TRBJ2-3, with D tentatively TRBD2 (5 bases). Trimming left V 3 bases short and J 4 bases short, with 11 bases between. The germline V gene encodes CDR1 MDHEN and CDR2 SYDVKM. There are 14 residues in the CDR3. Here the CDR3 reads CASSFVGDPDTQYF. DNA of the CDR3: TGTGCCAGCAGTTTTGTGGGAGATCCAGATACGCAGTATTTT.

The chain couples TRBV10-3 to TRBJ2-1; maybe TRBD2 (6 bases). With 2 bases removed from V and 0 bases from J, the gap between germline ends came to 11 bases. This CDR3 contains 16 residues. The germline V gene encodes CDR1 ENHRY and CDR2 SYGVKD. In DNA, the CDR3 is TGTGCCATCAGTGAGATCGGGAGAAGCTCCTACAATGAGCAGTTCTTC. Amino acids: CAISEIGRSSYNEQFF.

The rearrangement uses TRBV5-5 and TRBJ1-3, with D unclear. Trimming pared 0 bases from V and 0 bases from J, leaving 10 bases between. This CDR3 region has 16 residues. The germline CDR1 and CDR2 sequences are SGHKS and YYEKEE (reference sequence). CDR3 sequence (DNA): TGTGCCAGCAGCTTGGAAGTCGGGTACTCTGGAAACACCATATATTTT. Translated, it gives CASSLEVGYSGNTIYF.

The chain links TRBV5-1 to TRBJ2-7, with D hard to call. Germline values: CDR1 SGHRS, CDR2 YFSETQ. Deletions cut 4 bases from V and 0 bases from J, with 14 bases between. There are 15 residues in the CDR3. CDR3 loop: CASSPATLSSYEQYF. The CDR3, as DNA: TGCGCCAGCAGCCCGGCTACCCTGAGCTCCTACGAGCAGTACTTC.

The CDR3 nucleotides are TGTGCCAGCAGCTTCCCCACGGGGGGCGAAGATACGCAGTATTTT. Translated: CASSFPTGGEDTQYF. The V call is TRBV5-4, the J call TRBJ2-3, with D maybe TRBD2 (7 bases). The V and J ends lost 2 bases and 5 bases respectively, with 15 bases between them. This CDR3 comprises 15 residues. Germline lookup yields CDR1 SGHNT and CDR2 YYREEE (reference sequence).

The chain combines TRBV11-2 with TRBJ2-7, with 8 bases aligning to TRBD1. Germline V CDR1 and CDR2: SGHAT, FQNNGV. The CDR3 consists of 15 residues. The V gene end was trimmed by 5 bases and the J gene end by 1 base; junction bases not matched to a gene: 7. The CDR3 here is CASSLRQGRSYEQYF. In nucleotides, the CDR3 is TGTGCCAGCAGCCTCAGACAGGGGCGATCCTACGAGCAGTACTTC.

The chain combines TRBV6-1 with TRBJ1-5; 7 bases align to TRBD1. Germline loops: CDR1 MNHNS, CDR2 SASEGT. The V gene end was trimmed by 6 bases and the J gene end by 4 bases; junction bases not matched to a gene: 9. The CDR3 length is 15 residues. In DNA form, the CDR3 reads TGTGCCAGCAGACTGTTAGGGGGCGGGAATCAGCCCCAGCATTTT. This encodes CASRLLGGGNQPQHF.

The chain joins TRBV18 to TRBJ2-2; no clear D. Per germline, CDR1 KGHSH and CDR2 LQKENI. The V end lost 5 bases, the J end lost 1 base, and 8 bases lay between the germline ends. The length of the CDR3 is 14 residues. CDR3 protein: CASSKFLNTGELFF. CDR3 DNA: TGTGCCAGCTCAAAATTCCTGAACACCGGGGAGCTGTTTTTT.

The sample holds one count of this clone. The V and J genes are TRBV28 and TRBJ2-7; weak D call: TRBD1 (5 bases). CDR3 length: 15 amino acids. Per the germline V gene, CDR1 is MDHEN and CDR2 is SYDVKM. V lost 6 bases and J 0 bases, leaving 15 bases between the germline ends. The CDR3 DNA reads TGTGCCAGCAGGATTATGGGCAGGGCCTCCTACGAGCAGTACTTC. Translated: CASRIMGRASYEQYF.

The chain carries TRBV5-6 and TRBJ2-7, with 12 bases matching TRBD1. The V gene end was trimmed by 5 bases and the J gene end by 6 bases; junction bases not matched to a gene: 6. Germline lookup yields CDR1 SGHDT and CDR2 YYEEEE. This CDR3 spans 14 amino acids. The CDR3 DNA is TGTGCCAGCAGTTGGGACAGGGGGCTTGTCGAGCAGTACTTC. The encoded protein is CASSWDRGLVEQYF.

V usage is TRBV6-1 and J usage is TRBJ1-5; D is undetermined. V lost 3 bases and J 3 bases, leaving 0 bases between the germline ends. This CDR3 region has 11 residues. Per the germline V gene, CDR1 is MNHNS and CDR2 is SASEGT. CDR3: CASSDNQPQHF. The CDR3 nucleotides are TGTGCCAGCAGTGACAATCAGCCCCAGCATTTT.

J is TRBJ2-7 and V is TRBV5-6; D is unclear. The V gene's germline CDR1 is SGHDT and CDR2 YYEEEE. Trimming removed 0 bases from V and 10 bases from J, with 17 bases in between. CDR3 size: 14 residues. The CDR3 nucleotides are TGTGCCAGCAGCTTGGCGTCTCCTCACCCTCGACAGTACTTC. Protein: CASSLASPHPRQYF.

Regarding this clone: Other DNA sequences in the sample encode the same CDR3. V and J are TRBV5-1 and TRBJ1-1; the D gene is possibly TRBD1 (5 bases). CDR1 is SGHRS, CDR2 YFSETQ, per germline. The CDR3 has 14 amino acids. V dropped 0 bases and J dropped 5 bases, with 11 bases sitting between them. The CDR3 DNA is TGCGCCAGCAGCTTGGCGGGGGGTGGTACTGAAGCTTTCTTT. Residues: CASSLAGGGTEAFF.

A remark on this clone: The junction departs from the called germline gene at one end, perhaps through a read error. The CDR3 spells CASSLEGTFGYIF. The CDR3 DNA is TGTGCCAGCAGCTTGGAAGGGACGTTTGGCTACATCTTC. The chain links TRBV5-5 to TRBJ1-2; D is possibly TRBD1 (5 bases). In germline, CDR1 is SGHKS, CDR2 YYEKEE (reference sequence). The CDR3 is 13 amino acids.

CDR3 DNA sequence: TGCACCAGCACCGGGACAGGGTTGGGACAGCCCCAGCATTTT. This encodes CTSTGTGLGQPQHF. This chain links TRBV1 with TRBJ1-5; TRBD1, the table's D call, was not compared with the DNA. TRBV1 is designated a pseudogene. The CDR3 loop spans 14 amino acids.

The CDR3: CASSLQTSRGNNEQFF. Written as DNA, the CDR3 is TGCGCCAGCAGCTTGCAGACTTCCCGGGGAAACAATGAGCAGTTCTTC. The V and J genes are TRBV5-1 and TRBJ2-1; possibly TRBD2 for D (5 bases). In germline, CDR1 is SGHRS, CDR2 YFSETQ. V lost 1 base and J lost 5, with 16 bases in between. The CDR3 is 16 residues long.

The chain has TRBV30 and TRBJ2-7; the D call may be TRBD1 or TRBD2 (5 bases each). CDR1 is GTSNPN and CDR2 is SVGIG in the germline V gene (reference sequence). The CDR3 sequence is 13 residues long. V was clipped by 2 bases and J by 4 bases, with 12 bases between them. CDR3 DNA sequence: TGTGCCTGGAGTAGAGGGGTCAGGTACGAGCAGTACTTC. Residues: CAWSRGVRYEQYF.

The chain uses TRBV30 and TRBJ1-2, with 11 bases fitting TRBD1. Germline lookup yields CDR1 GTSNPN and CDR2 SVGIG (reference sequence). V dropped 5 bases and J dropped 6; count of bases not matched to a gene: 5. CDR3 length: 13 residues. This CDR3 reads CAWAAGQGDGYTF. The CDR3 DNA is TGTGCCTGGGCCGCGGGACAGGGGGATGGCTACACCTTC.